This record covers a single T cell receptor beta chain. These data originate in a study of T cell changes during pregnancy in multiple sclerosis. CDR3 length equals 12 residues. Per germline, CDR1 MDHEN and CDR2 SYDVKM. V was clipped by 6 bases and J by 7 bases; unmatched bases: 3. The assay was immunoSEQ multiplex PCR, and TCRdb's table has in-frame clones only and misses some. This sample yields about 40,000 clones, of which roughly 92% are seen a single time; 0.7% to 1% belongs to the top ten. The chain recombines TRBV28 with TRBJ1-2; 9 bases are a match to TRBD1. This TCR was sampled from a female donor with multiple sclerosis, enrolled in a pregnancy study. This specimen was CD4+ T cells from peripheral blood mononuclear cells, taken before pregnancy. CDR3 sequence: CASRGTGSGYTF. CDR3 DNA sequence: TGTGCCAGCAGGGGGACAGGGAGTGGCTACACCTTC.